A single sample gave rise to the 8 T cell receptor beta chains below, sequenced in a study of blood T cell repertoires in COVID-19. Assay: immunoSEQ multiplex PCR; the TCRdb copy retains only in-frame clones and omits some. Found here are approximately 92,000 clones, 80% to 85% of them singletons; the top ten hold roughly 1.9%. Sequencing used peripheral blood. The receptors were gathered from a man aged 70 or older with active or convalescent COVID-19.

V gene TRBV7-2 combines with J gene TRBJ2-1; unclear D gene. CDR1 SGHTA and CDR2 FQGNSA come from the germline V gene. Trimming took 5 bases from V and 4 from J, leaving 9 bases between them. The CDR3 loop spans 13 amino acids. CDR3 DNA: TGTGCCAGCAGCCTCGGGTCGTACAATGAGCAGTTCTTC. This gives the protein CASSLGSYNEQFF. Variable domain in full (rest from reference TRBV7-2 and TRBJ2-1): GAGVSQSPSNKVTEKGKDVELRCDPISGHTALYWYRQSLGQGLEFLIYFQGNSAPDKSGLPSDRFSAERTGGSVSTLTIQRTQQEDSAVYLCASSLGSYNEQFFGPGTRLTVL.

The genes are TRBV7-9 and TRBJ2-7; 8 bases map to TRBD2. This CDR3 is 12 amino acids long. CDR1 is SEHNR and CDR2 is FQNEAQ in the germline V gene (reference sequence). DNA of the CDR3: TGTGACGCGGGGGGCCAGGACTACGAGCAGTACTTC. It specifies CDAGGQDYEQYF.

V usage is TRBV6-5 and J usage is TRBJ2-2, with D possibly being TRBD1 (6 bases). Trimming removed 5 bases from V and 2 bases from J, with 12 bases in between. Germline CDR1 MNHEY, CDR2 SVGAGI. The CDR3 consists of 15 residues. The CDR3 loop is CASSPRGGNTGELFF. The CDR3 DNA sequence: TGTGCCAGCAGTCCCCGAGGGGGTAACACCGGGGAGCTGTTTTTT.

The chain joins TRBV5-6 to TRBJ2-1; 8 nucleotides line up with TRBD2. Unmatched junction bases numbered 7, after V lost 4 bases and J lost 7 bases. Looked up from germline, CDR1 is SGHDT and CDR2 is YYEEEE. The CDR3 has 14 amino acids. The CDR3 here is CASSRRGVINEQFF. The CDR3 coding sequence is TGTGCCAGCAGCCGGCGGGGGGTTATAAATGAGCAGTTCTTC.

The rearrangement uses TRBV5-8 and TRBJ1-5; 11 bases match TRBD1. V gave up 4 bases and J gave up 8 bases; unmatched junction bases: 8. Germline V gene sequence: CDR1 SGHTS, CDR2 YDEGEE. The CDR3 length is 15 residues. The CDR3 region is CASSAGQGAREPQHF. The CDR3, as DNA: TGTGCCAGCAGCGCCGGACAGGGGGCCAGAGAGCCCCAGCATTTT.

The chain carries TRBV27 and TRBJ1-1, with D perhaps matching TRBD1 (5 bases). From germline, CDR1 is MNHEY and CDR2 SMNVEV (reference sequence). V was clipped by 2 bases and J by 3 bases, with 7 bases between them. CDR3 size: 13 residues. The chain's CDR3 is CASSLQGYTEAFF. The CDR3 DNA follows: TGTGCCAGCAGTTTACAGGGATACACTGAAGCTTTCTTT.

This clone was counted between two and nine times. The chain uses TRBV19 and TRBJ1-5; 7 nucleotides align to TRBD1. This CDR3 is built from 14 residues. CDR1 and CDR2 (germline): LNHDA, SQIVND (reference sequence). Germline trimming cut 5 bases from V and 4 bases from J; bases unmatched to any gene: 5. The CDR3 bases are TGTGCCAGTAGTCTCCGACAGGGTAATCAGCCCCAGCATTTT. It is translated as CASSLRQGNQPQHF.

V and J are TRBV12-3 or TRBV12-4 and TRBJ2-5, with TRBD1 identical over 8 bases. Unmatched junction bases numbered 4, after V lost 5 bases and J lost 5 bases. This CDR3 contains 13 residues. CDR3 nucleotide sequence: TGTGCCAGCAGTCCGAGACAGGGGGAGACCCAGTACTTC. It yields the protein CASSPRQGETQYF.